A single sample gave rise to the 5 T cell receptor beta chains below, sequenced in a study of T cell repertoires in cytomegalovirus infection. TCRdb passed the reads through MiXCR, listing each CDR3 protein once. The sample has approximately 910,000 distinct CDR3 sequences, around 30% seen once. These receptors' antigens are unknown. The sequenced sample was cultured CD8+ T cells from PBMCs, obtained from culture after CMV antigen stimulation. Receptor source: a human donor in good health (CMV status not recorded). Some clones in this sample may be carry-over from other donors' samples.

The chain recombines TRBV7-9 with TRBJ2-3; D may be TRBD1 or TRBD2 (5 bases each). Between the trimmed V and J ends, which lost 1 base and 5 bases, there was a span of 16 bases. Per the germline V gene, CDR1 is SEHNR and CDR2 is FQNEAQ (reference sequence). This CDR3 region has 16 residues. Here the CDR3 DNA reads TGTGCCAGCAGCTTAGTTCCCGGGGCGCCGGAAGATACGCAGTATTTT. Its translation: CASSLVPGAPEDTQYF.

The V call is TRBV7-6, the J call TRBJ1-1; a weak D match, TRBD1 (6 bases). Trimming pared 3 bases from V and 11 bases from J, leaving 10 bases between. The CDR3 loop spans 11 amino acids. Germline V lookup: CDR1 SGHVS, CDR2 FNYEAQ. The CDR3 is CASSFDQGAFF. CDR3 nucleotide sequence: TGTGCCAGCAGCTTCGACCAGGGGGCTTTCTTT.

Comments on this clonotype: This CDR3 is missing its conserved last phenylalanine or tryptophan, likely due to a read error. It is unclear where the CDR3 begins or ends on the DNA, so no DNA is shown, and the CDR3 is as TCRdb lists it. The rearrangement joins TRBV6-8 to TRBJ2-1; the DNA was not used to check the table's D call, TRBD2. The CDR3 is 13 residues long, counting both termini. Germline V gene lookup returns CDR1 MNHGY and CDR2 SAAAGT. CDR3 residues: CASSYPRPSFPSL.

The chain combines TRBV27 with TRBJ1-5; D is unresolved. The germline gives CDR1 MNHEY, CDR2 SMNVEV (reference sequence). Trimming removed 6 bases from V and 1 base from J, with 7 bases in between. This CDR3 contains 13 residues. CDR3 in DNA: TGTGCCAGCAGGACTTCCAGCAATCAGCCCCAGCATTTT. It translates to CASRTSSNQPQHF.

The J gene is TRBJ1-1, the V gene TRBV5-6; 10 nucleotides match TRBD1. The CDR3 is 15 amino acids. J was trimmed by 10 bases and V by 2 bases; bases with no gene match: 11. Per germline, CDR1 SGHDT and CDR2 YYEEEE. The CDR3 here is CASSLFGTGEWGAFF. CDR3 DNA: TGTGCCAGCAGCTTATTCGGGACAGGGGAATGGGGAGCTTTCTTT.